This T cell receptor beta chain was identified in a study of shared clonotypes between healthy human individuals. The assay was immunoSEQ multiplex PCR, and TCRdb's table has in-frame clones only and misses some. This sample has over 2 million clones, with roughly 95% found just once. Naive CD8 cells comprised CD45RO-negative, CCR7-positively selected cells, excluding terminally differentiated effector memory CD45RA+ cells. The TCR originated in a man aged 18 to 30 in good health. The sample comprised naive CD8+ T cells sorted from blood.

The CDR3 here is CASKPAGSSYEQYF. The CDR3 DNA sequence: TGTGCCAGCAAACCAGCGGGGAGCTCCTACGAGCAGTACTTC. The chain employs TRBV6-1 and TRBJ2-7, with 7 nucleotides matching TRBD2. The V and J ends lost 7 bases and 0 bases, in that order; junction bases with no gene match: 6. CDR3 length equals 14 residues. Germline CDR1 and CDR2: MNHNS and SASEGT.